Listed here are 28 T cell receptor beta chains from one sample, sequenced in a study of sequential checkpoint blockade in melanoma. The method was immunoSEQ multiplex PCR; TCRdb's version includes in-frame clones alone and lacks a portion of them. The table has around 40,000 clones, roughly 85% seen once. Treatment of the sample: randomized to nivolumab then ipilimumab (arm A) or the reverse (arm B). The sample was CD8+ T cells sorted from blood (inferred from file names), taken from a patient given nivolumab and ipilimumab in sequence. Receptors were obtained from a human donor with melanoma.

This chain uses TRBV19 with TRBJ1-5; a possible D gene is TRBD1 (5 bases). The CDR3 totals 15 residues. From germline, CDR1 is LNHDA and CDR2 SQIVND (reference sequence). V was pared by 1 base and J by 3 bases, with 10 bases between. The CDR3 DNA reads TGTGCCAGTAGTATAGGTGGGGGGATCAATCAGCCCCAGCATTTT. The encoded protein is CASSIGGGINQPQHF. Based on the CDR3 plus reference TRBV19 and TRBJ1-5, the full variable domain is DGGITQSPKYLFRKEGQNVTLSCEQNLNHDAMYWYRQDPGQGLRLIYYSQIVNDFQKGDIAEGYSVSREKKESFPLTVTSAQKNPTAFYLCASSIGGGINQPQHFGDGTRLSIL.

The chain links TRBV5-6 to TRBJ2-1; D gene uncertain. In germline, CDR1 is SGHDT, CDR2 YYEEEE. V was pared by 2 bases and J by 10 bases, with 13 bases between. The CDR3 is made up of 13 amino acids. DNA for the CDR3: TGTGCCAGCAGCTTTGTGAGGCCGAGCGAGCAGTTCTTC. Translation gives CASSFVRPSEQFF.

The genes are TRBV14 and TRBJ2-5, with D maybe TRBD2 (6 bases). Germline values: CDR1 SGHDN, CDR2 FVKESK. The CDR3 is 12 amino acids. V was pared by 4 bases and J by 9 bases, with 12 bases between. The CDR3, as DNA: TGTGCCAGCAGCCGCGGGGTGAGGGCCCAGTACTTC. It yields the protein CASSRGVRAQYF.

This chain uses TRBV15 with TRBJ1-5; D not certain. The CDR3 contains 14 residues. CDR1 is LNHNV, CDR2 YYDKDF, per germline (reference sequence). The ends were cut back, 5 bases at V and 7 bases at J, with 15 bases in the middle. The CDR3 spells CATSEGLPLQPQHF. The DNA for the CDR3 is TGTGCCACCAGCGAGGGCCTTCCTTTGCAGCCCCAGCATTTT. Supplemented by reference TRBV15 and TRBJ1-5, the full variable domain reads DAMVIQNPRYQVTQFGKPVTLSCSQTLNHNVMYWYQQKSSQAPKLLFHYYDKDFNNEADTPDNFQSRRPNTSFCFLDIRSPGLGDTAMYLCATSEGLPLQPQHFGDGTRLSIL.

V gene TRBV10-3 combines with J gene TRBJ2-7; 10 bases align to TRBD1. This CDR3 contains 16 residues. Germline CDR1 ENHRY, CDR2 SYGVKD. Trimming cost V 2 bases and J 4 bases; bases outside gene matches: 8. This chain's CDR3 is CAISEREGTGVYEQYV. CDR3 nucleotide sequence: TGTGCCATCAGTGAGCGCGAGGGGACAGGGGTTTACGAGCAGTACGTC.

This rearrangement joins TRBV19 to TRBJ1-2; 7 positions match TRBD1. V lost 0 bases and J lost 5; bases outside the gene matches: 9. Germline-derived CDR1 and CDR2 are LNHDA and SQIVND (reference sequence). This CDR3 is 16 amino acids long. CDR3 loop: CASSIEGTAPYYGYTF. The CDR3 nucleotides read TGTGCCAGTAGTATAGAAGGGACAGCTCCCTATTATGGCTACACCTTC.

The chain is built from TRBV23-1 and TRBJ1-1; D is uncertain. TRBV23-1 is treated as an ORF (open reading frame) with a function not yet certain. This CDR3 contains 15 residues. Between the trimmed V and J ends, which lost 0 bases and 2 bases, there was a span of 10 bases. CDR3 bases: TGCGCCAGCAGTCAATCTAAGGAACTAAACACTGAAGCTTTCTTT. Protein product: CASSQSKELNTEAFF.

This clone was detected only once. The chain links TRBV6-4 to TRBJ2-3; D gene uncertain. CDR3 length equals 13 residues. Germline V gene sequence: CDR1 MRHNA, CDR2 SNTAGT. Trimming removed 4 bases at V and 2 bases at J, with 7 bases between. The CDR3 is CASSGGITDTQYF. The CDR3 DNA sequence: TGTGCCAGCAGTGGAGGAATCACAGATACGCAGTATTTT.

The V and J genes are TRBV5-1 and TRBJ2-7; 7 bases are a match to TRBD1. This CDR3 region has 14 residues. V lost 1 base, J lost 2 bases, and 3 bases stayed unmatched. Germline loops: CDR1 SGHRS, CDR2 YFSETQ. In DNA form, the CDR3 reads TGCGCCAGCAGCTTGTGGACAGGAACCTACGAGCAGTACTTC. It yields the protein CASSLWTGTYEQYF.

The chain joins TRBV16 to TRBJ2-2; no definite D call. The CDR3 is 12 residues long. The V and J ends lost 4 bases and 6 bases respectively, with 6 bases between them. Germline CDR1 is KGHSY and CDR2 is FQNENV. The CDR3 sequence: CASSPPSGELFF. The DNA for the CDR3 is TGTGCCAGCAGCCCCCCGTCCGGGGAGCTGTTTTTT.

The rearrangement uses TRBV19 and TRBJ2-1; D possibly corresponds to TRBD2 (5 bases). Deletions cut 1 base from V and 3 bases from J, with 16 bases between. Germline lookup yields CDR1 LNHDA and CDR2 SQIVND (reference sequence). The CDR3 is 17 amino acids. The CDR3 loop reads CASSIALQAGIYNEQFF. CDR3 nucleotides: TGTGCCAGTAGTATAGCCCTCCAGGCGGGTATCTACAATGAGCAGTTCTTC.

V is TRBV13 and J is TRBJ1-1; 9 bases align to TRBD1. This CDR3 comprises 14 residues. After removal of 4 bases from V and 1 base from J, the junction contained 1 base not matched to a gene. In germline, CDR1 is PRHDT, CDR2 FYEKMQ (reference sequence). The CDR3, as DNA: TGTGCCAGCAGCTGGGGACAGGGGAACACTGAAGCTTTCTTT. It translates to CASSWGQGNTEAFF.

This chain connects TRBV10-1 to TRBJ2-7; TRBD2 aligns across 10 bases. CDR3 size: 14 residues. CDR1 is WNHNN and CDR2 is SYGVQD in the germline V gene (reference sequence). V lost 4 bases and J lost 0; bases outside the gene matches: 0. CDR3 DNA sequence: TGCGCCAGCAGTGGACTAGCGGGCTCCTACGAGCAGTACTTC. Its protein product is CASSGLAGSYEQYF.

There are a few counts of this clone. The chain recombines TRBV5-8 with TRBJ1-3; 8 nucleotides match TRBD1. J was trimmed by 11 bases and V by 1 base; bases with no gene match: 5. Germline V CDR1 and CDR2: SGHTS, YDEGEE. The length of the CDR3 is 13 residues. CDR3 residues: CASSLRTGSSIYF. DNA of the CDR3: TGTGCCAGCAGCTTGCGGACAGGGAGTTCCATATATTTT. Together with reference TRBV5-8 and TRBJ1-3, the CDR3 gives the full variable domain: EAGVTQSPTHLIKTRGQQATLRCSPISGHTSVYWYQQALGLGLQFLLWYDEGEERNRGNFPPRFSGRQFPNYSSELNVNALELEDSALYLCASSLRTGSSIYFGEGSWLTVV.

J is TRBJ2-4 and V is TRBV7-9; 7 nucleotides agree with TRBD1. Germline V gene data show CDR1 as SEHNR and CDR2 as FQNEAQ (reference sequence). The CDR3 extends over 14 amino acids. Unmatched junction bases numbered 6, after V lost 2 bases and J lost 8 bases. The CDR3 DNA reads as TGTGCCAGCAGCTTACGAGACGGGACAGACATTCAGTACTTC. It yields the protein CASSLRDGTDIQYF.

This chain connects TRBV27 to TRBJ2-7; maybe TRBD1 (6 bases). There are 13 residues in the CDR3. The V gene lost 10 bases and the J gene lost 1 base, with 14 bases spanning the gap. Germline CDR1 and CDR2: MNHEY and SMNVEV (reference sequence). The CDR3 loop is CATRDIVSYEQYF. In DNA, the CDR3 is TGTGCCACAAGGGACATTGTTTCCTACGAGCAGTACTTC.

The rearrangement links TRBV4-1 to TRBJ2-3; D is uncertain. The V gene's germline CDR1 is MGHRA and CDR2 YSYEKL. There are 15 residues in the CDR3. V was clipped by 1 base and J by 2 bases, with 10 bases between them. The CDR3 bases are TGCGCCAGCAGCCAAGCGCCCGGTTACACAGATACGCAGTATTTT. The encoded protein is CASSQAPGYTDTQYF.

The V gene is TRBV7-9, the J gene TRBJ1-2; perhaps TRBD1 as D (6 bases). Deletions cut 2 bases from V and 5 bases from J, with 18 bases between. Germline CDR1 is SEHNR and CDR2 is FQNEAQ (reference sequence). The CDR3 is 16 residues long. CDR3 in amino acids: CASSLSRAGTLYGYTF. CDR3 DNA: TGTGCCAGCAGCTTATCCCGAGCCGGGACATTGTATGGCTACACCTTC.

This chain uses TRBV13 with TRBJ2-1, with 8 nucleotides matching TRBD2. The CDR3 has 14 amino acids. V shed 5 bases and J 8 bases; nucleotides not matched to a gene: 8. Germline V CDR1 and CDR2: PRHDT, FYEKMQ (reference sequence). CDR3 loop: CASSPGTSMDEQFF. CDR3 bases: TGTGCCAGCAGCCCGGGGACTAGTATGGATGAGCAGTTCTTC.

The V gene is TRBV28, the J gene TRBJ1-5, with D perhaps TRBD1 (6 bases). V lost 3 bases to trimming and J lost 3 bases, with 9 bases between them. CDR3 length equals 14 residues. Germline CDR1 MDHEN, CDR2 SYDVKM. The CDR3 DNA is TGTGCCAGCAGTTTTGGACAGACCAATCAGCCCCAGCATTTT. It is translated as CASSFGQTNQPQHF.

The chain links TRBV5-6 to TRBJ1-2; possible D gene TRBD1, 6 bases. Trimming shortened V by 5 bases and J by 8 bases, and 19 bases separated the two germline ends. This CDR3 spans 14 amino acids. Germline V gene sequence: CDR1 SGHDT, CDR2 YYEEEE. Written as DNA, the CDR3 is TGTGCCAGCAGACCCGAGGGGGGGGCGTTAGGCTACACCTTC. It specifies CASRPEGGALGYTF.

This clone was seen a single time. The chain employs TRBV12-2 and TRBJ1-2; TRBD1 is the table's D call and was not checked against the DNA. TRBV12-2 is annotated as a pseudogene. This CDR3 contains 14 residues. CDR3 nucleotides: TGTGCAAGTCGCTTAGCGTACAGGGGTTGGGGCTACACCTTC. The encoded protein is CASRLAYRGWGYTF.

The V and J genes are TRBV19 and TRBJ1-5; 7 positions agree with TRBD1. The CDR3 is 14 amino acids. CDR1 is LNHDA, CDR2 SQIVND, per germline (reference sequence). With 7 bases clipped from V and 5 bases from J, the junction kept 8 bases outside the gene matches. CDR3 bases: TGTGCCAGTACCGCAGCGACAGGGTATCAGCCCCAGCATTTT. Protein sequence: CASTAATGYQPQHF.

The J gene is TRBJ2-2, the V gene TRBV6-5; a possible D gene is TRBD2 (5 bases). Germline-derived CDR1 and CDR2 are MNHEY and SVGAGI. V shed 10 bases and J shed 7 bases, with 13 bases lying between them. The CDR3 extends over 12 amino acids. CDR3 nucleotides: TGTGCCATCTATTCCCGGGGCGGGGAGCTGTTTTTT. The encoded protein is CAIYSRGGELFF.

This clone was found once. This chain joins TRBV29-1 and TRBJ2-7; 8 nucleotides align to TRBD2. Germline assignment: CDR1 SQVTM and CDR2 ANQGSEA. There are 13 residues in the CDR3. V lost 5 bases to trimming and J lost 0 bases; unmatched junction nucleotides: 3. This CDR3 reads CSVSSGSSYEQYV. The CDR3 DNA reads as TGCAGCGTTTCGAGCGGGAGCTCCTACGAGCAGTACGTC.

V gene TRBV19 combines with J gene TRBJ2-6, with unresolved D. This CDR3 spans 18 amino acids. The V gene's germline CDR1 is LNHDA and CDR2 SQIVND (reference sequence). V was shortened by 0 bases and J by 0 bases, with 12 bases between the two germline ends. The CDR3 spells CASSIDIGRSSGANVLTF. CDR3 DNA: TGTGCCAGTAGTATAGATATAGGCCGGAGCTCTGGGGCCAACGTCCTGACTTTC. Full variable domain (remainder filled in from reference TRBV19 and TRBJ2-6): DGGITQSPKYLFRKEGQNVTLSCEQNLNHDAMYWYRQDPGQGLRLIYYSQIVNDFQKGDIAEGYSVSREKKESFPLTVTSAQKNPTAFYLCASSIDIGRSSGANVLTFGAGSRLTVL.

CDR3: CASSRTGGTGELFF. The CDR3 nucleotides are TGCGCCAGCAGCCGGACAGGGGGCACCGGGGAGCTGTTTTTT. This chain links TRBV4-1 with TRBJ2-2; TRBD1 matches at 10 bases. Germline V gives CDR1 MGHRA, CDR2 YSYEKL. The CDR3 consists of 14 residues. Trimming took 4 bases from V and 4 from J; bases not matched to a gene: 0.

V gene TRBV5-1 combines with J gene TRBJ2-7; TRBD2 matches 9 bases. The CDR3 length is 14 residues. Germline V gene sequence: CDR1 SGHRS, CDR2 YFSETQ. V gave up 5 bases and J gave up 4 bases; unmatched junction bases: 7. The CDR3 spells CASRTASGVYEQYF. The DNA of the CDR3 is TGCGCCAGCAGGACAGCTAGCGGGGTATACGAGCAGTACTTC.